Sequencing of this TCR beta chain was carried out in a study of cytomegalovirus exposure and HLA in healthy donors. Study results and limitations: CMV serostatus stood as the only immune exposure information on hand. TCR beta V- and J-gene trimming was later associated with a missense DCLRE1C variant.

PCR was performed using 60 Vbeta and 13 Jbeta primers. Here immunoSEQ multiplex PCR was the method, and the copy in TCRdb shows in-frame clones only, minus some. The table has approximately 110,000 clones, around 72% seen once; the top ten hold just under 8.5%. As regards this clone: No antigen is known for it.

The sequenced sample consisted of PBMCs. The TCR originated in a woman between 35 and 50 years old in good health and CMV-seropositive.

CDR3 loop: CASSLAPRVNTEAFF. The CDR3 DNA reads TGTGCCAGCAGCTTAGCGCCGAGGGTGAACACTGAAGCTTTCTTT. The chain has TRBV7-8 and TRBJ1-1; D not resolved. Germline V CDR1 and CDR2: SGHVS, FQNEAQ. V was clipped by 0 bases and J by 0 bases, with 8 bases between them. The CDR3 sequence is 15 residues long.